A selection of T cell receptor beta chains follows, all from one sample in a study of lymphopenia after photon versus proton radiotherapy. The protocol was immunoSEQ multiplex PCR, while the TCRdb copy is restricted to in-frame clones and leaves out a portion. The table shows about 3,300 clones, with roughly three quarters occurring only once. Material: peripheral blood, obtained from a patient treated with proton-based radiotherapy. These receptors originate from a man at least 80 years old with esophageal cancer. Both conserved end residues are part of each CDR3. A D gene is named only where the DNA matches it firmly. Only some rows state a clone size, as once, few, many or a class for expanded clones.

J	V	D	size	DNA	CDR3
TRBJ2-7	TRBV2	NA	NA	TGTGCCAGCAGTGGCGGCAGCTCCTACGAGCAGTACTTC	CASSGGSSYEQYF
TRBJ1-5	TRBV7-2	NA	NA	TGTGCCAGCAGAACAGGGTCGAGCAATCAGCCCCAGCATTTT	CASRTGSSNQPQHF
TRBJ2-7	TRBV28	TRBD1	NA	TGTGCCAGCAGTCCGGGACAGGTTGCAAACGAGCAGTACTTC	CASSPGQVANEQYF
TRBJ1-1	TRBV18	NA	NA	TGTGCCAGCTCACCGGGGAGGCACACTGAAGCTTTCTTT	CASSPGRHTEAFF
TRBJ2-7	TRBV11-3	TRBD1	few	TGTGCCAGCAGGGGGACAGGGGGAACTTACGAGCAGTACTTC	CASRGTGGTYEQYF
TRBJ2-7	TRBV12-2	NA	NA	TGTGCAAGTCGCTTAGGGGGGAGAGGGACCTACGAGCAGTACTTC	CASRLGGRGTYEQYF
TRBJ2-7	TRBV10-3	NA	once	TGTGCCATCAGTGAGTCGACTCAGCGGCCGGGGAGCTACGAGCAGTACTTC	CAISESTQRPGSYEQYF
TRBJ2-2	TRBV9	NA	NA	TGTGCCAGCAGCGTAGGTCAGGAACTCACCGGGGAGCTGTTTTTT	CASSVGQELTGELFF
TRBJ2-3	TRBV10-3	TRBD2	few	TGTGCCATCAGTGCGGGGACTAGCGGGGCGAGAGATACGCAGTATTTT	CAISAGTSGARDTQYF
TRBJ2-1	TRBV19	TRBD2	few	TGTGCCAGTCGAACGACTAGCGGGACCTACAATGAGCAGTTCTTC	CASRTTSGTYNEQFF
TRBJ2-7	TRBV20-1	NA	once	TGCAGTGCCATAGCGGACGAGCAGTACTTC	CSAIADEQYF
TRBJ1-6	TRBV19	NA	few	TGTGCCAGTAGTATCGAGGGGAATACTAATTCACCCCTCCACTTT	CASSIEGNTNSPLHF
TRBJ1-2	TRBV29-1	NA	NA	TGCAGCGCTCTCTCCGGGGGACAAAGATATGGCTACACCTTC	CSALSGGQRYGYTF
TRBJ2-2	TRBV5-4	NA	NA	TGTGCCAGCAGCTTGGACAGGGTAGAGTCCGGGGAGCTGTTTTTT	CASSLDRVESGELFF
TRBJ2-2	TRBV6-4	TRBD1	NA	TGTGCCAGCAGTTCCGCGGACAGGGTGAACACCGGGGAGCTGTTTTTT	CASSSADRVNTGELFF
TRBJ2-3	TRBV10-1	NA	NA	TGCGCCAGCAGTGCTGAGGTTGAGAGTACAGATACGCAGTATTTT	CASSAEVESTDTQYF
TRBJ1-5	TRBV5-1	NA	NA	TGCGCCAGCAGCTTCGGCAGTAATAGCAATCAGCCCCAGCATTTT	CASSFGSNSNQPQHF
TRBJ1-2	TRBV25-1	TRBD1	NA	TGTGCCAGCAGTGGGGCCACAGGGGCCCGCTATGGCTACACCTTC	CASSGATGARYGYTF
TRBJ2-7	TRBV27	NA	NA	TGTGCCAGCAGCCTGGACGGTACTAATCAGTACTTC	CASSLDGTNQYF
TRBJ2-5	TRBV6-5	TRBD2	NA	TGTGCCAGCAGTCAGACTAGCGGGGGGGTAACCCAGTACTTC	CASSQTSGGVTQYF
TRBJ2-5	TRBV7-3	NA	NA	TGTGCCAGCAGCTTATTGAAGGGCGAGACCCAGTACTTC	CASSLLKGETQYF
TRBJ2-7	TRBV18	NA	NA	TGTGCCAGCTCAAGGCAGGGGAACGACGAGCAGTACTTC	CASSRQGNDEQYF
TRBJ2-6	TRBV13	NA	NA	TGTGCCAGCAGACGCCGTGGAGGGAGCTCTGGGGCCAACGTCCTGACTTTC	CASRRRGGSSGANVLTF
TRBJ2-3	TRBV7-3	NA	NA	TGTGCCAGCAGCTTAACGGGGTCTAGATCCACAGATACGCAGTATTTT	CASSLTGSRSTDTQYF
TRBJ1-1	TRBV28	TRBD1	NA	TGTGCCAGCAGTCAAAGAGCGCCGACAGGGGGCAAGACTGAAGCTTTCTTT	CASSQRAPTGGKTEAFF
TRBJ2-1	TRBV14	NA	NA	TGTGCCAGCAGCCTATTTCAGGGGTCCTACAATGAGCAGTTCTTC	CASSLFQGSYNEQFF
TRBJ2-7	TRBV6-5	TRBD1	NA	TGTGCCAGCTCTGGCAGGGGGTACGAGCAGTACTTC	CASSGRGYEQYF
TRBJ2-5	TRBV4-2	NA	once	TGTGCCAGCAGCCAAGATAACGGACCCGGGGCCCAGTACTTC	CASSQDNGPGAQYF
TRBJ1-2	TRBV9	NA	few	TGTGCCAGCAGCCCAGGGGCGGGGGAACAGGGCTATGGCTACACCTTC	CASSPGAGEQGYGYTF
TRBJ2-5	TRBV11-1	TRBD1	NA	TGTGCCAGCAGCCCCGGGGACAGGGCGGAGACCCAGTACTTC	CASSPGDRAETQYF
TRBJ2-2	TRBV18	NA	NA	TGTGCCAGCTCATCGGGGGATCACACCGGGGAGCTGTTTTTT	CASSSGDHTGELFF
TRBJ2-5	TRBV28	TRBD1	NA	TGTGCCAGCAGACTCGGACAGGGGGCAGGTGAGACCCAGTACTTC	CASRLGQGAGETQYF
TRBJ2-1	TRBV5-8	NA	NA	TGTGCCAGCAGCTTTATTAGGGGAGGTGAGCAGTTCTTC	CASSFIRGGEQFF
TRBJ2-7	TRBV5-1	TRBD1	NA	TGCGCCAGCAGCTTGGCAGGGGGAAGCGGCTACGAGCAGTACTTC	CASSLAGGSGYEQYF
TRBJ2-2	TRBV6-4	TRBD1	NA	TGTGCCAGCATTCCGGGACAGGGAGTCACCGGGGAGCTGTTTTTT	CASIPGQGVTGELFF
TRBJ1-5	TRBV5-1	TRBD1	NA	TGCGCCAGCAGCCCAACAGGGGGTGATCAGCCCCAGCATTTT	CASSPTGGDQPQHF
TRBJ1-3	TRBV7-3	NA	NA	TGTGCCAGCAGCTCCGGAACTGGAAACACCATATATTTT	CASSSGTGNTIYF